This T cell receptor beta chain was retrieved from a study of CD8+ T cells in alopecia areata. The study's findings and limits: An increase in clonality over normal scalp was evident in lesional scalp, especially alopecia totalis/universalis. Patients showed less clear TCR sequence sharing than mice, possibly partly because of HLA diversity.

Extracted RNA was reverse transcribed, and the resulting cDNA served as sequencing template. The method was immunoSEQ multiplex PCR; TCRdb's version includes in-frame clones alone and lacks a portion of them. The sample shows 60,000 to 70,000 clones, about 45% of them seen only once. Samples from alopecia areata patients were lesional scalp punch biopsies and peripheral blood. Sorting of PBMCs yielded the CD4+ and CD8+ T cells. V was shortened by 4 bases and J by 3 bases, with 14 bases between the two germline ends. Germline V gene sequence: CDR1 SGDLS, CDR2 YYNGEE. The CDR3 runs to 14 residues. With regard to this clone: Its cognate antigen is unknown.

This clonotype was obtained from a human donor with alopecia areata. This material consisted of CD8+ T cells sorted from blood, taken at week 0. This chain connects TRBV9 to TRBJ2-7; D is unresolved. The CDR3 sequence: CASSPPGRNYEQYF. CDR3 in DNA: TGTGCCAGCAGCCCCCCCGGTCGGAACTACGAGCAGTACTTC.